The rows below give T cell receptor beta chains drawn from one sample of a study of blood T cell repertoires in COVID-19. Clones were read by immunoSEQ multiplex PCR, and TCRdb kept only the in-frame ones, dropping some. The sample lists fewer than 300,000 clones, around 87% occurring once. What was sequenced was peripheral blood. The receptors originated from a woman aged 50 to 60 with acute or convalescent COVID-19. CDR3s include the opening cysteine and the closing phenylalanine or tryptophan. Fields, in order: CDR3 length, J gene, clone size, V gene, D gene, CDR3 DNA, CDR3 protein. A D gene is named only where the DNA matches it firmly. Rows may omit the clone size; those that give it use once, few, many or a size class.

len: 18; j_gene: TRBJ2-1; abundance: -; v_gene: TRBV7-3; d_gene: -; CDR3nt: TGTGCCAGCAGCTTAAGCCCCCTTATTAGCCGAGAGTCGAGTGAGCAGTTCTTC; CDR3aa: CASSLSPLISRESSEQFF
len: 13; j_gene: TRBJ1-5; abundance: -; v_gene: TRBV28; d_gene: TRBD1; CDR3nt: TGTGCCAGCAGTCTCAGGGGGCCTCAGCCCCAGCATTTT; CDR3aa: CASSLRGPQPQHF
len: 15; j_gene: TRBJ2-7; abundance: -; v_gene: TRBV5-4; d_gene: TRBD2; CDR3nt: TGTGCCAGCAGCTGGTCTAGCGGGAGGTCCTACGAGCAGTACTTC; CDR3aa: CASSWSSGRSYEQYF
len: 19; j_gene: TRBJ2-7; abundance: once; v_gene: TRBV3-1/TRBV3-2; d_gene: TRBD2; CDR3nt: TGTGCCAGCAGCCAACTACCTCTAGCGGGAACTTTCAATTCGAGGGAGCAGTACTTC; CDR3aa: CASSQLPLAGTFNSREQYF
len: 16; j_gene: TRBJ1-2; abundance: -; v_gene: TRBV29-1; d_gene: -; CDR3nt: TGCAGCGTTCGTGTTCCTAACGGGTCTTCTGACTATGGCTACACCTTC; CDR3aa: CSVRVPNGSSDYGYTF
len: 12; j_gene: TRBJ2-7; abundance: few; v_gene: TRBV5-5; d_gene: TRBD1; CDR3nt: TGTGCCAGCAGCCCCGGACAGGGTGGGCAGTACTTC; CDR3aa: CASSPGQGGQYF
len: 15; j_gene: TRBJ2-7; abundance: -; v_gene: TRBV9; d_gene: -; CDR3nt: TGTGCCAGCAGCGTATCCGGGACTCGGGCCGCCGAGCAGTACTTC; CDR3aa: CASSVSGTRAAEQYF
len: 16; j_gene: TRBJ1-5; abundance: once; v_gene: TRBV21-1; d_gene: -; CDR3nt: TGTGCCAGCAGCCAAAAACGGGGGGGAAACAATCAGCCCCAGCATTTT; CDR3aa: CASSQKRGGNNQPQHF
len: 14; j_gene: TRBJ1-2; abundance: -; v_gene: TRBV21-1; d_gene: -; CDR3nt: TGTGCCAGCAGCAAAGAGAAGGACAATTTCGGCTACACCTTC; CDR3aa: CASSKEKDNFGYTF
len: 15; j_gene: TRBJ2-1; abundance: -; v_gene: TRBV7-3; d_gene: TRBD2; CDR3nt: TGTGCCAGCAGCTTACTAGCGGGAGATAGCAATGAGCAGTTCTTC; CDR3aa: CASSLLAGDSNEQFF
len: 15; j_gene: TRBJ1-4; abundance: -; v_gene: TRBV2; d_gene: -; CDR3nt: TGTGCCAGCAGGCCAAACGGACTGAGTAATGAAAAACTGTTTTTT; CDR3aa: CASRPNGLSNEKLFF
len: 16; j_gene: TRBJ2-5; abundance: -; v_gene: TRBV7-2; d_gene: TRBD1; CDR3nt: TGTGCCAGCAGCTTATGGCAGGGGGCGGGTTCGGAGACCCAGTACTTC; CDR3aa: CASSLWQGAGSETQYF
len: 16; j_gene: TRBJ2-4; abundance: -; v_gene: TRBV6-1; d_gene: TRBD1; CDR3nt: TGTGCCAGCAGTGAAGCGGGGACAGTAGCCAAAAACATTCAGTACTTC; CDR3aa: CASSEAGTVAKNIQYF
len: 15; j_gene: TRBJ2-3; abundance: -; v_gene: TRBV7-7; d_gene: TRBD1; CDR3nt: TGTGCTAGCAGCTTCGGGACAGGGGCCACAGATACGCAGTATTTT; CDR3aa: CASSFGTGATDTQYF
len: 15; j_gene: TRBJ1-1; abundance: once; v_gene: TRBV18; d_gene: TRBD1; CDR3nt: TGTGCCAGCTCACCACCGTCTCAGGGGGACACTGAAGCTTTCTTT; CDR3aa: CASSPPSQGDTEAFF
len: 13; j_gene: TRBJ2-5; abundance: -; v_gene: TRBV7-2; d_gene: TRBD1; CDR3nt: TGTGCCAGCAGCTTGGACAGGGTGGAGACCCAGTACTTC; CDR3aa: CASSLDRVETQYF
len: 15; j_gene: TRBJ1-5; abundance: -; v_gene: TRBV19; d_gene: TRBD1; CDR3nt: TGTGCCAGTAGCCCGGGACAGGAGCTAAATCAGCCCCAGCATTTT; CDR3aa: CASSPGQELNQPQHF
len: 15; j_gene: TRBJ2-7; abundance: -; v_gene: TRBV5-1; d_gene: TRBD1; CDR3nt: TGCGCCAGCAGCTTGGAAGCCAGGGGGTTGTACGAGCAGTACTTC; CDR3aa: CASSLEARGLYEQYF
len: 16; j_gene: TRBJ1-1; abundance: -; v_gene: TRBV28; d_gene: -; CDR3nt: TGTGCCAGCAGTTTATTGACAGCACCCATGAACACTGAAGCTTTCTTT; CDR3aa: CASSLLTAPMNTEAFF
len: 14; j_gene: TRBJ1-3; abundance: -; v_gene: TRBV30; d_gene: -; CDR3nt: TGTGCCTGGAGACGAACAGGGTCGGGAAACACCATATATTTT; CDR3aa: CAWRRTGSGNTIYF
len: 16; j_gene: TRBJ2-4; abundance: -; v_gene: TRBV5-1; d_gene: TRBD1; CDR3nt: TGCGCCAGCAGCACCGGGACAGGGGTAGGGGAAAACATTCAGTACTTC; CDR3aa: CASSTGTGVGENIQYF
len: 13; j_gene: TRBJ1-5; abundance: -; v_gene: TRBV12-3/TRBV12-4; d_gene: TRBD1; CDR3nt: TGTGCCAGCAGTCCAAGGGGGCATCAGCCCCAGCATTTT; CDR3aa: CASSPRGHQPQHF
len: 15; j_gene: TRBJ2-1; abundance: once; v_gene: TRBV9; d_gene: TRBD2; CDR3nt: TGTGCCAGCAGCGCAACTAGCGGTAGTTACAATGAGCAGTTCTTC; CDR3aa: CASSATSGSYNEQFF
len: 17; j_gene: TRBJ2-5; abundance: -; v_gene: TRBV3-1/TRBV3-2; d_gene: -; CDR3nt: TGTGCCAGCAGCCAAGGGTCGTTGTCGAGCGTGGAAGAGACCCAGTACTTC; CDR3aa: CASSQGSLSSVEETQYF
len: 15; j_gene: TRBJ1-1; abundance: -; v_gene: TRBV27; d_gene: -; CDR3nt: TGTGCCAGCAGTGTGGGACTCCTTAGGAACACTGAAGCTTTCTTT; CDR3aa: CASSVGLLRNTEAFF
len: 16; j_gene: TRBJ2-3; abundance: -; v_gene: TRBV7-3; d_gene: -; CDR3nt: TGTGCCAGCAGCCCCAGTAGCGGTACCCAGGGAGATACGCAGTATTTT; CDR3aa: CASSPSSGTQGDTQYF
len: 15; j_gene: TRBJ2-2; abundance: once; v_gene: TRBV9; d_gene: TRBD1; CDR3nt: TGTGCCAGCAGCCCCCAGGGGGTGGTTTCCCGGGAGCTGTTTTTT; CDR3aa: CASSPQGVVSRELFF
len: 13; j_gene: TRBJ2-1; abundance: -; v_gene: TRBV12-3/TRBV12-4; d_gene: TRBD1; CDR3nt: TGTGCCAGCAGTCGGGACAGGAGGAATGAGCAGTTCTTC; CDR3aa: CASSRDRRNEQFF